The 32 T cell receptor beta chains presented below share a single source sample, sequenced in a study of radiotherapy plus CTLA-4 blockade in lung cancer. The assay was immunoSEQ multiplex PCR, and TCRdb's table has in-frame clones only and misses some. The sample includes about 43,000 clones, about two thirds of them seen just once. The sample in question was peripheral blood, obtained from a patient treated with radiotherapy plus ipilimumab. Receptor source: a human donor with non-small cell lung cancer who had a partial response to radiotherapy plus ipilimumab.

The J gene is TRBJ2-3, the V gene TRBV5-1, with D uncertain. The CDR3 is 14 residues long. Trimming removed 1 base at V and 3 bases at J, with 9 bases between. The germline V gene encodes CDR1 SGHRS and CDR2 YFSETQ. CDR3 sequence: CASSLLGFTDTQYF. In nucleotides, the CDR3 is TGCGCCAGCAGCTTGCTCGGTTTTACAGATACGCAGTATTTT. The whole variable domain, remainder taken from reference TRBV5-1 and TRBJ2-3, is KAGVTQTPRYLIKTRGQQVTLSCSPISGHRSVSWYQQTPGQGLQFLFEYFSETQRNKGNFPGRFSGRQFSNSRSEMNVSTLELGDSALYLCASSLLGFTDTQYFGPGTRLTVL.

CDR3 amino acids: CASSLDILNTEAFF. Here the CDR3 DNA reads TGTGCCAGCAGCTTAGACATTCTGAACACTGAAGCTTTCTTT. This sequence joins TRBV11-1 and TRBJ1-1; D gene unclear. CDR1 and CDR2 (germline): SGHAT, FQDESV (reference sequence). Trimming pared 1 base from V and 0 bases from J, leaving 6 bases between. This CDR3 comprises 14 residues.

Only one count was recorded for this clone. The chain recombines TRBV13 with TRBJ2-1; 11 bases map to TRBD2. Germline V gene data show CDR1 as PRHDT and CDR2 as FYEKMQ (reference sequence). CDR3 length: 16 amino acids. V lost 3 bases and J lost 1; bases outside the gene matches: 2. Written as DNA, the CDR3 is TGTGCCAGCAGCTTGACTAGCGGGGCGTCCTACAATGAGCAGTTCTTC. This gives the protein CASSLTSGASYNEQFF.

The DNA of the CDR3 is TGTGCCAGCAGCTTGGTTTTGGGGGCCGAGCAGTACTTC. Amino acid sequence: CASSLVLGAEQYF. V is TRBV11-2 and J is TRBJ2-7; a weak D match, TRBD1 (6 bases). Between the trimmed V and J ends, which lost 3 bases and 6 bases, there was a span of 12 bases. The CDR3 spans 13 residues. Germline lookup yields CDR1 SGHAT and CDR2 FQNNGV.

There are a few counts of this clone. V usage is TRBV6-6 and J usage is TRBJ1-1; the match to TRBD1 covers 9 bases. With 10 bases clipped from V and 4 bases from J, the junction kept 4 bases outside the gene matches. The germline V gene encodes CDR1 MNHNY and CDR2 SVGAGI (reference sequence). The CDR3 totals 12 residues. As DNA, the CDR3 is TGTGCCATACAGGGGGCCCTCACTGAAGCTTTCTTT. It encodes CAIQGALTEAFF.

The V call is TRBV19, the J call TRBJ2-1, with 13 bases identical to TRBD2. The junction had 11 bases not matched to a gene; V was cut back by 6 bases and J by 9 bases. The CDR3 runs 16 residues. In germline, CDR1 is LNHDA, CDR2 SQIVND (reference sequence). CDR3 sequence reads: CASRTGLAGALSEQFF. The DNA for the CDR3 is TGTGCCAGTAGAACCGGACTAGCGGGGGCCTTGTCTGAGCAGTTCTTC.

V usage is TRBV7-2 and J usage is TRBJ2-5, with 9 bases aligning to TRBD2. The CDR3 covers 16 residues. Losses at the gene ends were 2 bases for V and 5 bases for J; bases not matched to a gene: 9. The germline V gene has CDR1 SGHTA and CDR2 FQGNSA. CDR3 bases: TGTGCCAGCAGCTTAATGGGCGGGGGGGCTCGCGAGACCCAGTACTTC. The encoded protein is CASSLMGGGARETQYF.

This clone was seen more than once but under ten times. CDR3 sequence reads: CAWSVKGSQPQHF. CDR3 nucleotides: TGTGCCTGGAGTGTAAAAGGGAGCCAGCCCCAGCATTTT. The chain uses TRBV30 and TRBJ1-5, with unresolved D. Per the germline V gene, CDR1 is GTSNPN and CDR2 is SVGIG (reference sequence). V was clipped by 0 bases and J by 7 bases, with 10 bases between them. This CDR3 is 13 amino acids long.

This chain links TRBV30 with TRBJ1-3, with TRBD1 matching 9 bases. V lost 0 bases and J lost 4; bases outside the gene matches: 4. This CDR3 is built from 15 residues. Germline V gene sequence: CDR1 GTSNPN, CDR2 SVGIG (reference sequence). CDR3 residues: CAWSVGTGSGNTIYF. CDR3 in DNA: TGTGCCTGGAGTGTAGGGACAGGGTCGGGAAACACCATATATTTT.

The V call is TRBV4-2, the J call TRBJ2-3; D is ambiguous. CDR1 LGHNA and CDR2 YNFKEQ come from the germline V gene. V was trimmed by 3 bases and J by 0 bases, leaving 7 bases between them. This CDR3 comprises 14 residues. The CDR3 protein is CASSQVTSTDTQYF. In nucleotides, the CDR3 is TGTGCCAGCAGCCAGGTGACTAGCACAGATACGCAGTATTTT.

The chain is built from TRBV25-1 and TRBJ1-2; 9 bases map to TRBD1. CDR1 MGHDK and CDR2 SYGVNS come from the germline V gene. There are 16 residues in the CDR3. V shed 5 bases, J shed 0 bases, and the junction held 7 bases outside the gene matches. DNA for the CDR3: TGTGCCAGCAGTTTCGGACAGGGGTTAGCTAACTATGGCTACACCTTC. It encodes CASSFGQGLANYGYTF.

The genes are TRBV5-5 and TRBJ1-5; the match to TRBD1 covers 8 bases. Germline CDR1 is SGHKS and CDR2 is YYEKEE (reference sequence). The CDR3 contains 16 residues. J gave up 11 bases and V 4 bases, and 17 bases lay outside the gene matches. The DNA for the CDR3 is TGTGCCAGCAGCCGGGGGACAGGCGTTGTTGAGGGGTCCCAGCATTTT. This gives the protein CASSRGTGVVEGSQHF.

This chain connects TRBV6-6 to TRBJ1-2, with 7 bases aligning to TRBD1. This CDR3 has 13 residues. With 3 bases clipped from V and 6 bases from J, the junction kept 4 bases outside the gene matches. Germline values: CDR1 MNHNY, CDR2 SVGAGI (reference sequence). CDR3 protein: CASSYGQGDGYTF. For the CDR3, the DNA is TGTGCCAGCAGTTATGGGCAGGGGGATGGCTACACCTTC.

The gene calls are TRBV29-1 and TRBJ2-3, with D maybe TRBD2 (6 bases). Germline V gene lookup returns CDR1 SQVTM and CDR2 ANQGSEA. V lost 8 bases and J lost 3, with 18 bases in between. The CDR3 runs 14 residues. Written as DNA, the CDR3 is TGCAGCTTAACGTGGGCCGGGAGAACAGATACGCAGTATTTT. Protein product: CSLTWAGRTDTQYF.

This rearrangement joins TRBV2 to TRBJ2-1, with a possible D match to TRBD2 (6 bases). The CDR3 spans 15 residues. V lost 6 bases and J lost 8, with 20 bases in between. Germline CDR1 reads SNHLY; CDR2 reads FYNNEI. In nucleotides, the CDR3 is TGTGCCAGCAGCCCCAAGACGGGCGGGAACGATGAGCAGTTCTTC. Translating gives CASSPKTGGNDEQFF.

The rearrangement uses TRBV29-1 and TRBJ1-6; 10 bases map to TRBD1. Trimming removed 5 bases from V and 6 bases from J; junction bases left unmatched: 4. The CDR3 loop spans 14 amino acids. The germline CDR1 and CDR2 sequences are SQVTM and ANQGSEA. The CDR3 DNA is TGCAGCGTTAGGACAGGGGGGTTTAATTCACCCCTCCACTTT. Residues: CSVRTGGFNSPLHF.

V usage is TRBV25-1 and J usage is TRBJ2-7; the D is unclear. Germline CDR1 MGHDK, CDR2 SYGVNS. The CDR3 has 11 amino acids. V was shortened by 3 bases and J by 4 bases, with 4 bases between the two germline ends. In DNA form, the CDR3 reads TGTGCCAGCAGTGACGGGTACGAGCAGTACTTC. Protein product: CASSDGYEQYF.

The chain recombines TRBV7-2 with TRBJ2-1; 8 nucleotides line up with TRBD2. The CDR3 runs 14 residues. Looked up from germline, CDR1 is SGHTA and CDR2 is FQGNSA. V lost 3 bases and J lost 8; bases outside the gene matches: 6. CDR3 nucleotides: TGTGCCAGCAGCTTCAAAGCGGGGGACGATGAGCAGTTCTTC. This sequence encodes CASSFKAGDDEQFF.

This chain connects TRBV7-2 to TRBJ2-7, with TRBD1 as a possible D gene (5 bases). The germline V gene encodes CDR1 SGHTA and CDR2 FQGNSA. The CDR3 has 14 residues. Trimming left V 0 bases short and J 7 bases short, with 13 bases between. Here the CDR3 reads CASSLAGPGREQYF. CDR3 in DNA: TGTGCCAGCAGCTTAGCGGGGCCAGGCCGGGAGCAGTACTTC.

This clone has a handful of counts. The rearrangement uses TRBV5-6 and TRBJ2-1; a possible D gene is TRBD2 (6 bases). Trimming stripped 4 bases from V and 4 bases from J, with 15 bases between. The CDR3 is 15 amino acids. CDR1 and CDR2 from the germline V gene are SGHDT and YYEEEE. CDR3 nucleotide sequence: TGTGCCAGCAGCCCGGGACTCGAGCTATACAATGAGCAGTTCTTC. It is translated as CASSPGLELYNEQFF.

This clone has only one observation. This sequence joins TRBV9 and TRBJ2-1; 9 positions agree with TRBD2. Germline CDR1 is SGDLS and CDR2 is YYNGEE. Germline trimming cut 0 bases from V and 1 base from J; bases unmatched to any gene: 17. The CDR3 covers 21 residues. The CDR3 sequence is CASSVAFGLAGPQKSYNEQFF. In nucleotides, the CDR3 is TGTGCCAGCAGCGTAGCTTTTGGGCTAGCGGGACCACAGAAATCCTACAATGAGCAGTTCTTC.

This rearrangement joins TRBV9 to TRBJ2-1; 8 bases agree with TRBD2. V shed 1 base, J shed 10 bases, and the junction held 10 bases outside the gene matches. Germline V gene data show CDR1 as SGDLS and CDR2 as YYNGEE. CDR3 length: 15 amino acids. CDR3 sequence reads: CASSVQAGARGEQFF. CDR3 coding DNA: TGTGCCAGCAGCGTACAAGCGGGGGCTCGAGGCGAGCAGTTCTTC.

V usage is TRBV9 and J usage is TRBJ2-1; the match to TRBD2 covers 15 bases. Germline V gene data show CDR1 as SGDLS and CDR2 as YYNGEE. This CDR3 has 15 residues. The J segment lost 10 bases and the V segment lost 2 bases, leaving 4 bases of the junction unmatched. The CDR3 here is CASSVGTSGGNEQFF. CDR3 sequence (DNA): TGTGCCAGCAGCGTGGGGACTAGCGGGGGGAACGAGCAGTTCTTC.

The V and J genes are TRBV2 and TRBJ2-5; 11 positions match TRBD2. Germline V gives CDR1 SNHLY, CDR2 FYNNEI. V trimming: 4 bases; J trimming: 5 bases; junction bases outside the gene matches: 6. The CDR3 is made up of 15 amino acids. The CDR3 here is CASSAGLAALETQYF. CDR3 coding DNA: TGTGCCAGCAGTGCGGGACTAGCGGCGCTGGAGACCCAGTACTTC.

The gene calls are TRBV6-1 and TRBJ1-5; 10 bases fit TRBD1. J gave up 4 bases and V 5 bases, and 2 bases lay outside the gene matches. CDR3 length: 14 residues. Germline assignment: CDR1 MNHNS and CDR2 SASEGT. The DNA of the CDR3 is TGTGCCAGCAGTCCGGGACAGGGGAATCAGCCCCAGCATTTT. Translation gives CASSPGQGNQPQHF.

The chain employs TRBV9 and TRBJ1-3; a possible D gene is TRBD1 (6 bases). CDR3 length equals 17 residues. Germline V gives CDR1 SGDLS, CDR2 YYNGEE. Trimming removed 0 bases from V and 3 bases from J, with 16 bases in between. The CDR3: CASSVAPPGVSGNTIYF. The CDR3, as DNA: TGTGCCAGCAGCGTAGCCCCACCAGGGGTTAGTGGAAACACCATATATTTT.

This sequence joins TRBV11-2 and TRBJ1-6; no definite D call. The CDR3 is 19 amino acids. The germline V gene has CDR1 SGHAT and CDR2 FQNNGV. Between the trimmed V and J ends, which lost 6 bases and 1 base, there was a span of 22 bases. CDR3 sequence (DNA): TGTGCCAGCAGTTTTGGCCGTGAGGCAGCAAGGTCCTATAATTCACCCCTCCACTTT. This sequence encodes CASSFGREAARSYNSPLHF.

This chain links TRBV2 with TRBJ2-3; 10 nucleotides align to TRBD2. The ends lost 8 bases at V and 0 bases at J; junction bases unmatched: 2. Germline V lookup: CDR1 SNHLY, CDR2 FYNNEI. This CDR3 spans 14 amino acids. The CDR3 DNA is TGTGCCAGCCTGGGACTAGCGAGCACAGATACGCAGTATTTT. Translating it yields CASLGLASTDTQYF.

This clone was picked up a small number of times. CDR3 nucleotides: TGTGCCAGCAGCGCCACAGGGAACACTGAAGCTTTCTTT. Translating it yields CASSATGNTEAFF. The J gene is TRBJ1-1, the V gene TRBV13; TRBD1 is a possible D gene (5 bases). CDR3 length: 13 amino acids. The germline V gene encodes CDR1 PRHDT and CDR2 FYEKMQ (reference sequence). V was cut by 5 bases and J by 1 base, with 8 bases left in between. The complete variable domain, with remaining parts taken from reference TRBV13 and TRBJ1-1, reads AAGVIQSPRHLIKEKRETATLKCYPIPRHDTVYWYQQGPGQDPQFLISFYEKMQSDKGSIPDRFSAQQFSDYHSELNMSSLELGDSALYFCASSATGNTEAFFGQGTRLTVV.

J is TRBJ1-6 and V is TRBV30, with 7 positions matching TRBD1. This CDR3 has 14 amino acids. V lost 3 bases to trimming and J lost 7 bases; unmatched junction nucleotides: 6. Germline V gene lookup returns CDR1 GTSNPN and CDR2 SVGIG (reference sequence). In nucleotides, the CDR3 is TGTGCCTGGAGGAAGGACAGGCCGAATTCACCCCTCCACTTT. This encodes CAWRKDRPNSPLHF.

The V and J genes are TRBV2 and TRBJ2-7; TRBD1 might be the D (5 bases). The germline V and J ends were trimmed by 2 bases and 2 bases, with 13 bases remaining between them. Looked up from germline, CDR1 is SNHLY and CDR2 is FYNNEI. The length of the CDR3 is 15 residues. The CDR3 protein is CASSEMAGLTYEQYF. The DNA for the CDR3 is TGTGCCAGCAGTGAAATGGCAGGGCTCACCTACGAGCAGTACTTC.

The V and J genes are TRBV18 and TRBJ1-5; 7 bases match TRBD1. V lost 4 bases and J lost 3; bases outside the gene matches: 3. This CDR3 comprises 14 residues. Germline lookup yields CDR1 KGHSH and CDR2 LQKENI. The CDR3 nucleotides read TGTGCCAGCTCACGACAGGGACCCAATCAGCCCCAGCATTTT. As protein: CASSRQGPNQPQHF.